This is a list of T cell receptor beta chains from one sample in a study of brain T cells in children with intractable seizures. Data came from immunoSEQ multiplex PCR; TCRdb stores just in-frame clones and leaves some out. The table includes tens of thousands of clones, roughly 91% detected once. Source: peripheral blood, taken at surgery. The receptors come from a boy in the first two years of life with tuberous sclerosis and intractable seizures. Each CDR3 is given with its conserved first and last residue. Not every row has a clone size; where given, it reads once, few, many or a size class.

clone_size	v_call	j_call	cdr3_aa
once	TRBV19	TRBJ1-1	CASTGKQIEAFF
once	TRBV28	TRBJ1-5	CASSLGVRQGSNQPQHF
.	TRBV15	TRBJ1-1	CATSRNTEAFF
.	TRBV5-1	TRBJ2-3	CASSLGASSTDTQYF
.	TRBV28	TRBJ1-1	CASSLPTRQGDLEAFF
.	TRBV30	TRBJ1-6	CARDTGTGLGVDSPLHF
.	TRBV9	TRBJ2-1	CASSAGGYNEQFF
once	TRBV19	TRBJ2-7	CASSIGPSSYEQYF
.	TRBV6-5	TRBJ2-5	CASRQGIWEETQYF
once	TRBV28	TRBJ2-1	CASSFSRLAAEEQFF
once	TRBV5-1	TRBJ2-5	CASSLPYREDLETQYF
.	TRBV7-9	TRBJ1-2	CASSPTEGGPTNYGYTF
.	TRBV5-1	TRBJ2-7	CASTGTHYEQYF
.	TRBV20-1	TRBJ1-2	CSTSYYGYTF
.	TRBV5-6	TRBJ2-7	CASSPGQGIGEQYF
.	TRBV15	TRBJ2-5	CATSRQAQGQETQYF
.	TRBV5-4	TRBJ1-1	CASTRQGSTEAFF
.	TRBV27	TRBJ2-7	CASSHDRGPYEQYF
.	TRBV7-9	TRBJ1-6	CASSPPQGYNSPLHF
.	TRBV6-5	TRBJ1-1	CASSFRGPVGTEAFF
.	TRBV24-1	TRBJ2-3	CATSDPDYLFTDTQYF
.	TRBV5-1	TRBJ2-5	CASKYSAGETQYF
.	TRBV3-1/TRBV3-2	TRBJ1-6	CASSPRDRSLTLHF